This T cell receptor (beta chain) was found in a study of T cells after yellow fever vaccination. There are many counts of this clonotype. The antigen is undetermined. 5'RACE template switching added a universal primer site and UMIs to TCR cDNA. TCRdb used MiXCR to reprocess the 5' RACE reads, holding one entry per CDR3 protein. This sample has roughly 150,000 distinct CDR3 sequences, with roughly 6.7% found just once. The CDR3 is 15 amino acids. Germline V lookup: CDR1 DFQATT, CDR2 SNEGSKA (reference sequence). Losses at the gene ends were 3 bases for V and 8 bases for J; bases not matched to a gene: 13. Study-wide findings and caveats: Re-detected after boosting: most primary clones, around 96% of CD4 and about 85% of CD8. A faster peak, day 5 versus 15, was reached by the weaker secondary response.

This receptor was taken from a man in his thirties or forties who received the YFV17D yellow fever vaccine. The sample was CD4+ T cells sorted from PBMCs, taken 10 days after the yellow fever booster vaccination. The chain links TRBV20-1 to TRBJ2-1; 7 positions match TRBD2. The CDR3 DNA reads TGCAGTGCTAGTTTCACGGGAGGCCCCCGGCATGAGCAGTTCTTC. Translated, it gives CSASFTGGPRHEQFF.